This entry lists 2 T cell receptor beta chains sequenced from one sample in a study of cytomegalovirus exposure and HLA in healthy donors. PCR primers comprised 60 Vbeta and 13 Jbeta primers. Sequenced by immunoSEQ multiplex PCR; TCRdb stores in-frame clones only, minus some. Among roughly 150,000 clones, 64% were seen once, and the ten largest hold approximately 2.9%. The specimen sequenced was PBMCs. The receptors shown here come from a woman in her 30s in good health and CMV-seropositive.

The rearrangement uses TRBV6-5 and TRBJ2-1; 8 nucleotides align to TRBD2. J was trimmed by 6 bases and V by 11 bases; bases with no gene match: 6. Germline V gene data show CDR1 as MNHEY and CDR2 as SVGAGI. This CDR3 spans 12 amino acids. In nucleotides, the CDR3 is TGTGCCGCGGGGGGCGAGGGCAATGAGCAGTTCTTC. It translates to CAAGGEGNEQFF.

The chain couples TRBV10-3 to TRBJ1-6, with D maybe TRBD1 (5 bases). Looked up from germline, CDR1 is ENHRY and CDR2 is SYGVKD. Deletions cut 0 bases from V and 8 bases from J, with 11 bases between. CDR3 length: 15 amino acids. The CDR3 DNA is TGTGCCATCAGTGAGTCGCAAACGGGGGATTCACCCCTCCACTTT. The encoded protein is CAISESQTGDSPLHF.